This T cell receptor (beta chain) was identified during a study of OX40 agonist ivuxolimab in advanced cancers. Overall study context: Ivuxolimab is a fully human IgG2 antibody that activates OX40 (CD134). People in dose escalation had one of these cancers: hepatocellular carcinoma, melanoma, renal cell or head and neck cancer.

In the case of this clone: Its target is unknown.

The repertoire was sequenced with immunoSEQ multiplex PCR; TCRdb's copy has only in-frame clones and lacks some. The profile covers some 77,000 clones, with 85% to 90% appearing a single time and roughly 3% taken by the ten largest. The CDR3 has 13 residues. The germline V gene has CDR1 MGHRA and CDR2 YSYEKL. Trimming took off 0 bases at V and 3 bases at J, with 3 bases between the two ends. Study observations and caveats: Mean expanded clone counts were higher in CD8+ than CD4+ T cells.

This TCR was sampled from an adult with an advanced solid tumor such as melanoma, head and neck, liver or kidney cancer. The starting material was CD4+ or CD8+ T cells sorted from blood, obtained in a trial of the OX40 agonist ivuxolimab. The genes are TRBV4-1 and TRBJ1-5; D not resolved. CDR3 sequence (DNA): TGCGCCAGCAGCCAAGAGATCAATCAGCCCCAGCATTTT. Its translation: CASSQEINQPQHF.